This entry lists 3 T cell receptor beta chains sequenced from one sample in a study of cytomegalovirus exposure and HLA in healthy donors. Amplification used 60 Vbeta primers and 13 Jbeta primers. Generated by immunoSEQ multiplex PCR, the TCRdb table keeps only in-frame clones and is missing some. The sample holds fewer than 150,000 clones, 75% to 90% seen once. The specimen sequenced was PBMCs. The source is a female donor in good health and CMV-seronegative.

Regarding this clone: The junction differs from germline at one of its ends, possibly a read error. This chain joins TRBV5-1 and TRBJ2-3; weak D call: TRBD2 (5 bases). CDR1 SGHRS and CDR2 YFSETQ come from the germline V gene. This CDR3 has 14 amino acids. DNA for the CDR3: TGCGCCAGCAGGTTGGTAGCGCAGACAGATACGCAGTATTTT. It translates to CASRLVAQTDTQYF.

J is TRBJ1-1 and V is TRBV6-5; TRBD1 is a possible D gene (5 bases). Trimming cost V 6 bases and J 4 bases, with 15 bases left between them. The V gene's germline CDR1 is MNHEY and CDR2 SVGAGI. This CDR3 is built from 14 residues. This CDR3 is CASRRQGLVTEAFF. The DNA of the CDR3 is TGTGCCAGCAGGAGGCAGGGTTTGGTCACTGAAGCTTTCTTT.

The rearrangement uses TRBV6-4 and TRBJ2-5, with 11 nucleotides matching TRBD2. CDR1 and CDR2 (germline): MRHNA, SNTAGT. V lost 6 bases, J lost 5 bases, and 11 bases stayed unmatched. The CDR3 contains 16 residues. The CDR3 loop reads CASSLTGTSGGETQYF. The CDR3 DNA reads TGTGCCAGCAGCCTTACAGGGACTAGCGGAGGGGAGACCCAGTACTTC.